The T cell receptor beta chain under discussion was sequenced for a study of cytomegalovirus exposure and HLA in healthy donors (dated by TCRdb to 2016 to 2017). With regard to the full study: According to a later analysis, the 110 or so validation repertoires were produced on the same platform as the 680 or so repertoires of the first cohort. Along with the roughly 670-subject first cohort, a separate validation cohort of over a hundred different subjects was used. To predict cytomegalovirus infection status, the study brought together high-throughput TCR immunosequencing, statistical association of individual TCRs with disease status, and machine learning. The study was designed to test whether signatures of past pathogen exposure could be identified by cataloging public T cell receptors.

As concerns this clone: Its antigen is currently not known. Nothing much larger sits one base from this clone, and base qualities are not available.

What the work shows at the level of the full study, not this receptor alone: A later analysis found that TCRs clustered in the first cohort also tended to co-occur in the 130 or so validation repertoires, with 94% of cluster scores above 0. The study listed 164 TCR beta chains as associated with cytomegalovirus. The classifier was reported to diagnose cytomegalovirus status with high specificity and sensitivity in both the original cohort and the validation cohort. The validation cohort had no HLA typing available for a later analysis, so co-occurrence within that cohort was assessed over all 120 or so repertoires. The authors suggested that the approach could potentially be generalized to other disease states and immunological phenotypes. Most TCR sequences were observed very rarely across donors, whereas some public TCRs were present in many individuals. In vitro tests confirmed that a few of the cytomegalovirus-associated TCR beta chains recognize cytomegalovirus antigens.

Libraries were made using the immunoSEQ multiplex PCR assay. Per the original workflow: A statistical classification framework was developed to diagnose cytomegalovirus status using the catalog of TCR beta chain sequences. In its TCRdb copy, this immuneACCESS table keeps in-frame sequences only and misses some clones. Where compared with another copy, unresolved V genes explain less than half of these, and the others have no known cause. That table is the source of V, J and clone size, and D and trimming were worked out from the DNA. For this sample the table gives about 110,000 clones, of which roughly nine tenths were detected only once. The ten largest account for less than 2% of the sample. CDR1 MDHEN and CDR2 SYDVKM are derived from the germline V gene. Trimmed from V: 5 bases; trimmed from J: 5 bases; junction bases lacking a gene match: 6. There are 14 amino acids in the CDR3, from cysteine to phenylalanine inclusive. The DNA shown is the 42-base CDR3, in frame from base 1.

Separate from the approximately 670-subject first cohort, the validation cohort of 95 to 150 subjects was the group to which the donors belonged. The chain joins TRBV28 to TRBJ2-5, and TRBD1 matches 9 of the central bases. The sequence was obtained from a woman under 30 in good health and CMV-seropositive. Sequencing input: PBMCs. CDR3 loop: CASSETGGVETQYF. The nucleotides read TGTGCCAGCAGTGAGACAGGGGGTGTGGAGACCCAGTACTTC.